The clone carrying this T cell receptor (beta chain) was counted at least ten times. Antigen specificity is unknown. The library was built for alpha chains, so this beta chain is an off-target read and its size means little. Documented time point: sample taken at primary tumor resection. Tumor, nontumor lung or frozen PBMC supplied whole RNA, sequenced without sorting. This CDR3 is 14 amino acids long. Germline V gene data show CDR1 as LGHNA and CDR2 as YSLEER. Trimming shortened V by 1 base and J by 0 bases, and 7 bases separated the two germline ends. TCRdb re-derived calls from the 5' RACE reads in MiXCR, one entry per CDR3 protein. The table has 10,000 to 15,000 distinct CDR3 sequences, roughly 3.9% seen once. These data come from a study of spatial heterogeneity in lung cancer. Findings of the study overall: Follow-up blood showed ubiquitous expanded tumor TCRs less than blood at resection did.

This sequence joins TRBV4-3 and TRBJ2-7; D not certain. Sequences were derived from PBMCs, sampled at surgery. This TCR came from a male donor with early-stage non-small cell lung cancer. The CDR3 region is CASSQGLRSYEQYF. In nucleotides, the CDR3 is TGCGCCAGCAGCCAAGGACTCCGCTCCTACGAGCAGTACTTC.